These 16 T cell receptor beta chains were sequenced from one sample in a study of siplizumab effects on memory and regulatory T cells. Profiled with immunoSEQ multiplex PCR; TCRdb holds only in-frame clones, not every one. The data contain tens of thousands of clones, roughly 80% of them singletons. The sequenced sample consisted of memory CD4+ T cells sorted from blood. These TCRs come from a human donor in good health.

The CDR3 region has the DNA TGTGCCAGCAGCTTAGTTTGGGAAACTAGCACAGATACGCAGTATTTT. Translating gives CASSLVWETSTDTQYF. The chain has TRBV11-3 and TRBJ2-3; unclear D gene. CDR1 and CDR2 from the germline V gene are SGHNT and YENEEA. The CDR3 totals 16 residues. The V end was cut by 1 base, the J end by 0 bases, with 11 bases between.

CDR3 sequence reads: CASSSASVSYNEQFF. CDR3 DNA sequence: TGTGCCAGCAGCTCAGCTAGCGTGTCCTACAATGAGCAGTTCTTC. The genes are TRBV11-2 and TRBJ2-1, with D maybe TRBD2 (6 bases). V lost 4 bases, J lost 1 base, and 11 bases lay in between. Germline lookup yields CDR1 SGHAT and CDR2 FQNNGV. This CDR3 has 15 residues. The whole variable domain, filled in from reference TRBV11-2 and TRBJ2-1, reads EAGVAQSPRYKIIEKRQSVAFWCNPISGHATLYWYQQILGQGPKLLIQFQNNGVVDDSQLPKDRFSAERLKGVDSTLKIQPAKLEDSAVYLCASSSASVSYNEQFFGPGTRLTVL.

Concerning this clone itself: Other DNA sequences from this sample encode an identical CDR3 as well. V gene TRBV6-1 combines with J gene TRBJ1-2; D is perhaps TRBD1 (5 bases). Germline loops: CDR1 MNHNS, CDR2 SASEGT. The CDR3 has 12 amino acids. With 7 bases removed from V and 8 bases from J, the gap between germline ends came to 14 bases. The chain's CDR3 is CASTWERGGYTF. The CDR3 DNA reads TGTGCCAGCACGTGGGAGAGGGGCGGCTACACCTTC.

This sequence joins TRBV19 and TRBJ2-1, with 11 bases identical to TRBD1. The CDR3 consists of 16 residues. Germline CDR1 reads LNHDA; CDR2 reads SQIVND (reference sequence). V shed 4 bases and J 8 bases; nucleotides not matched to a gene: 10. The chain's CDR3 is CASSNRDRGVKHEQFF. CDR3 DNA sequence: TGTGCCAGTAGTAACCGGGACAGGGGGGTTAAGCATGAGCAGTTCTTC.

The chain uses TRBV7-2 and TRBJ1-1; D gene uncertain. The CDR3 is 14 amino acids. V was cut by 6 bases and J by 1 base, with 12 bases left in between. Germline V gene data show CDR1 as SGHTA and CDR2 as FQGNSA. This CDR3 reads CASRPPPGNTEAFF. The CDR3 nucleotides read TGTGCCAGCAGACCTCCTCCAGGGAACACTGAAGCTTTCTTT. The full variable domain, its missing parts supplied by reference TRBV7-2 and TRBJ1-1, is GAGVSQSPSNKVTEKGKDVELRCDPISGHTALYWYRQSLGQGLEFLIYFQGNSAPDKSGLPSDRFSAERTGGSVSTLTIQRTQQEDSAVYLCASRPPPGNTEAFFGQGTRLTVV.

This clone has a single count. The rearrangement joins TRBV30 to TRBJ1-1; possible D gene TRBD1, 5 bases. The germline V gene has CDR1 GTSNPN and CDR2 SVGIG (reference sequence). The CDR3 has 13 residues. Trimming took off 3 bases at V and 4 bases at J, with 12 bases between the two ends. CDR3 bases: TGTGCCTGGAGCGACGGGGGGGGCACTGAAGCTTTCTTT. Protein product: CAWSDGGGTEAFF.

The rearrangement links TRBV9 to TRBJ2-7; the D is unclear. The germline V and J ends were trimmed by 5 bases and 0 bases, with 18 bases remaining between them. CDR3 length: 16 residues. The V gene's germline CDR1 is SGDLS and CDR2 YYNGEE. The CDR3 protein is CASRAPCACSSYEQYF. CDR3 sequence (DNA): TGTGCCAGCAGAGCCCCTTGCGCGTGCAGCTCCTACGAGCAGTACTTC.

The chain is built from TRBV15 and TRBJ2-2; D is ambiguous. The CDR3 extends over 16 amino acids. CDR1 is LNHNV and CDR2 is YYDKDF in the germline V gene (reference sequence). Trimming cost V 0 bases and J 1 base, with 9 bases left between them. For the CDR3, the DNA is TGTGCCACCAGCAGAGATCTCAGCAAGAACACCGGGGAGCTGTTTTTT. This codes for CATSRDLSKNTGELFF.

DNA for the CDR3: TGTGCCAGCAGCCAAGGCGGGACTAGCCACTACGAGCAGTACTTC. Its protein is CASSQGGTSHYEQYF. V usage is TRBV4-2 and J usage is TRBJ2-7; the match to TRBD2 covers 9 bases. The CDR3 runs 15 residues. CDR1 LGHNA and CDR2 YNFKEQ come from the germline V gene. The junction had 4 bases not matched to a gene; V was cut back by 1 base and J by 3 bases.

Of note for this clone: In the same sample, other DNA sequences code for this CDR3. V is TRBV29-1 and J is TRBJ2-3; 11 bases match TRBD2. Germline V gene lookup returns CDR1 SQVTM and CDR2 ANQGSEA. Losses at the gene ends were 3 bases for V and 1 base for J; bases not matched to a gene: 3. This CDR3 spans 15 amino acids. CDR3 protein: CSVDGTSGRTDTQYF. The DNA for the CDR3 is TGCAGCGTTGATGGGACTAGCGGTCGCACAGATACGCAGTATTTT.

The V gene is TRBV4-1, the J gene TRBJ2-5; TRBD2 matches at 7 bases. The end of the DNA fits TRBJ2-7 better, so the J call may be wrong. The CDR3 loop spans 15 amino acids. Looked up from germline, CDR1 is MGHRA and CDR2 is YSYEKL. The CDR3 is CASSPGGVSSYEQYF. CDR3 nucleotides: TGCGCCAGCAGCCCGGGGGGAGTGAGCTCCTACGAGCAGTACTTC.

This clone showed up just once. The chain has TRBV11-2 and TRBJ1-1; maybe TRBD1 (6 bases). V lost 5 bases, J lost 4 bases, and 8 bases lay in between. The CDR3 contains 12 residues. From germline, CDR1 is SGHAT and CDR2 FQNNGV. CDR3 DNA: TGTGCCAGCAGCCAGGGGTCCACTGAAGCTTTCTTT. Protein: CASSQGSTEAFF.

This clone has just a few counts. The V and J genes are TRBV27 and TRBJ1-2; D is perhaps TRBD1 (6 bases). CDR1 and CDR2 from the germline V gene are MNHEY and SMNVEV (reference sequence). This CDR3 spans 17 amino acids. The germline V and J ends were trimmed by 5 bases and 0 bases, with 19 bases remaining between them. CDR3 sequence reads: CASSPLGEGGSNYGYTF. The CDR3 DNA is TGTGCCAGCAGTCCCCTGGGGGAGGGGGGATCTAACTATGGCTACACCTTC.

The gene calls are TRBV6-6 and TRBJ1-2, with D maybe TRBD1 (6 bases). The CDR3 totals 14 residues. V was trimmed by 5 bases and J by 4 bases, leaving 14 bases between them. From germline, CDR1 is MNHNY and CDR2 SVGAGI (reference sequence). Written as DNA, the CDR3 is TGTGCCAGCAGTACGCCCTGGGGGCCCTATGGCTACACCTTC. Amino acids: CASSTPWGPYGYTF.

This clone has more than one count but fewer than ten. This sequence joins TRBV7-9 and TRBJ2-2; TRBD2 is a possible D gene (6 bases). The V gene lost 5 bases and the J gene lost 5 bases, with 18 bases spanning the gap. This CDR3 has 16 residues. Germline V gene data show CDR1 as SEHNR and CDR2 as FQNEAQ (reference sequence). CDR3 DNA sequence: TGTGCCAGCAGCCCGTGGTCGCGGGGAAAAACCGGGGAGCTGTTTTTT. Protein sequence: CASSPWSRGKTGELFF.

The V call is TRBV4-1, the J call TRBJ2-5, with a tentative D call TRBD1 (6 bases). Germline CDR1 is MGHRA and CDR2 is YSYEKL. The V and J ends lost 0 bases and 5 bases respectively, with 13 bases between them. The CDR3 contains 15 residues. DNA of the CDR3: TGCGCCAGCAGCCAAGACAACAGGGAAAGGGAGACCCAGTACTTC. Its protein is CASSQDNRERETQYF.